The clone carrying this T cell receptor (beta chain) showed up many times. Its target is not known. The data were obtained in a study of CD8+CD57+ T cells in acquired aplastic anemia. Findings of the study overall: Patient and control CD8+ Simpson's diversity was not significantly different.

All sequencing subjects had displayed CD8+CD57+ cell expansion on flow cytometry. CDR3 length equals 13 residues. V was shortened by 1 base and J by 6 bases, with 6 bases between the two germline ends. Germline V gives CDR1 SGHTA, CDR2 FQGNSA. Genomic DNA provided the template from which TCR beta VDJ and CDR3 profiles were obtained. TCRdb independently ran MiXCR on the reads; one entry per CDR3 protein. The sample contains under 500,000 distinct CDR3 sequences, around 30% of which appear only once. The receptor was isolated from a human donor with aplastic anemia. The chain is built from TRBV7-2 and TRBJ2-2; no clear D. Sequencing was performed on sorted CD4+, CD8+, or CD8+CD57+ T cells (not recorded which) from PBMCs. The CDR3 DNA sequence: TGTGCCAGCAGCTTAGAGCGATCCGGGGAGCTGTTTTTT. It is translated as CASSLERSGELFF. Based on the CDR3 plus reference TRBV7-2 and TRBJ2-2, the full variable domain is GAGVSQSPSNKVTEKGKDVELRCDPISGHTALYWYRQSLGQGLEFLIYFQGNSAPDKSGLPSDRFSAERTGGSVSTLTIQRTQQEDSAVYLCASSLERSGELFFGEGSRLTVL.